This TCR beta chain comes out of a study of blood T cell repertoires in COVID-19. This table comes from immunoSEQ multiplex PCR, and its TCRdb copy is limited to in-frame clones, with some not included. This sample yields about 140,000 clones, of which about 80% are seen a single time; around 3.8% belongs to the top ten. The CDR3 totals 13 residues. With 6 bases removed from V and 8 bases from J, the gap between germline ends came to 11 bases. Germline assignment: CDR1 LGHDT and CDR2 YNNKEL (reference sequence). The origin of this receptor is a man between 70 and 80 years old who had recovered from COVID-19. The V and J genes are TRBV3-1 (or the pseudogene TRBV3-2) and TRBJ1-6; no firm D call. The sample consisted of peripheral blood. In nucleotides, the CDR3 is TGTGCCAGCAGTAGAGACGGAGATTCACCCCTCCACTTT. Protein: CASSRDGDSPLHF.